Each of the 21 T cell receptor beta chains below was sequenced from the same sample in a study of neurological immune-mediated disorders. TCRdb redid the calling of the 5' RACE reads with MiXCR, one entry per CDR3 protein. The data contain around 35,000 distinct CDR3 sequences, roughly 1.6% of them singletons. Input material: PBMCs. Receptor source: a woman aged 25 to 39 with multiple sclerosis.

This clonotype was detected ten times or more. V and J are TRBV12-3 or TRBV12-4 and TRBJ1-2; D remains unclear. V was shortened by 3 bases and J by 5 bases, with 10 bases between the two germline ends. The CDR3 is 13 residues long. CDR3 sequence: CASSFEARYGYTF. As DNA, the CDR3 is TGTGCCAGCAGTTTCGAGGCGCGGTATGGCTACACCTTC.

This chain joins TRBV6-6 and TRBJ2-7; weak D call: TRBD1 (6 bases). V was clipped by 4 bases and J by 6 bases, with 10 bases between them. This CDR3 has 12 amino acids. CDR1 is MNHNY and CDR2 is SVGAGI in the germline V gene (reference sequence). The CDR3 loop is CASSFLRGEQYF. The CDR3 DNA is TGTGCCAGCAGTTTTCTCAGGGGCGAGCAGTACTTC.

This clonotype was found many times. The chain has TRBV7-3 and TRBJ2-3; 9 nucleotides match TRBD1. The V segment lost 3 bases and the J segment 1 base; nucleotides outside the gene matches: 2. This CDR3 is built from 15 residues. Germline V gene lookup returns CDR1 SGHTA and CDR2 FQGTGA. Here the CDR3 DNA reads TGTGCCAGCAGCTTTCGGGACAGGGGCACAGATACGCAGTATTTT. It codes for CASSFRDRGTDTQYF.

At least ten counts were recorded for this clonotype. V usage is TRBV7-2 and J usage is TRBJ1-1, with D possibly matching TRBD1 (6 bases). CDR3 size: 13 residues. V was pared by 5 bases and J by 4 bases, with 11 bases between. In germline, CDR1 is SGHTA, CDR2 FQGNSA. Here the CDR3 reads CASSLTGSTEAFF. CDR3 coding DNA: TGTGCCAGCAGCCTCACAGGGAGCACTGAAGCTTTCTTT. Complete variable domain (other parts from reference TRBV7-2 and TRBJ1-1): GAGVSQSPSNKVTEKGKDVELRCDPISGHTALYWYRQSLGQGLEFLIYFQGNSAPDKSGLPSDRFSAERTGGSVSTLTIQRTQQEDSAVYLCASSLTGSTEAFFGQGTRLTVV.

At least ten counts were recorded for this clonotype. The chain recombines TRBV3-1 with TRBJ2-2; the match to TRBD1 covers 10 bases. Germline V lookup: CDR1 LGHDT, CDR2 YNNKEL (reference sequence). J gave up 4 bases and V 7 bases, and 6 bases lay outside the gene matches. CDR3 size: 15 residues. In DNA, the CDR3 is TGTGCCAGCACCTCATGGGACAGGGGCACCGGGGAGCTGTTTTTT. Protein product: CASTSWDRGTGELFF.

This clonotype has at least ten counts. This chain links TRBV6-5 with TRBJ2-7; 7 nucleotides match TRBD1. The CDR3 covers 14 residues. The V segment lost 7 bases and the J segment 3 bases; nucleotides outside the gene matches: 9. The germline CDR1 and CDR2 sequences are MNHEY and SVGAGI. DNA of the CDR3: TGTGCCAGCACCCCGGACAGGAACCTCTACGAGCAGTACTTC. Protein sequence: CASTPDRNLYEQYF.

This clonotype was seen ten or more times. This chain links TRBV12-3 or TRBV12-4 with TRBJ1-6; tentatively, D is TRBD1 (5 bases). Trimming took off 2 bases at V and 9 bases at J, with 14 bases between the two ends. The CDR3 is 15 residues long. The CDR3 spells CASSLYGQGASPLHF. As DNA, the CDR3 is TGTGCCAGCAGTTTATACGGTCAGGGAGCTTCACCCCTCCACTTT.

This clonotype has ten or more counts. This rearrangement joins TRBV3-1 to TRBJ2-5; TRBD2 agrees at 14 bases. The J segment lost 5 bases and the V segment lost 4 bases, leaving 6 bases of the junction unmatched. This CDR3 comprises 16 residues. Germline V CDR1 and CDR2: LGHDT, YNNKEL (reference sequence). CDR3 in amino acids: CASSRLAGGRTETQYF. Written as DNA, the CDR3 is TGTGCCAGCAGCCGACTAGCGGGGGGGCGTACGGAGACCCAGTACTTC.

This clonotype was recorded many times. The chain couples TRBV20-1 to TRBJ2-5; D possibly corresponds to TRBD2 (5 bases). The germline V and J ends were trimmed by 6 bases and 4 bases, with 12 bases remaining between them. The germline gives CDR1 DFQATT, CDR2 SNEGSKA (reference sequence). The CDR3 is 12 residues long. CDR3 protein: CSALERVETQYF. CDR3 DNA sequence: TGCAGTGCCTTAGAGAGGGTAGAGACCCAGTACTTC.

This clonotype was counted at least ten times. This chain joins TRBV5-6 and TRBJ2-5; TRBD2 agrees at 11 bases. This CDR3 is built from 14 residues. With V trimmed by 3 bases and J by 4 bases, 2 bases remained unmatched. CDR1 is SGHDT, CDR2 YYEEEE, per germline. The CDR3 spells CASSSGLAVETQYF. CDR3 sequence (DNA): TGTGCCAGCAGCTCGGGACTAGCGGTAGAGACCCAGTACTTC.

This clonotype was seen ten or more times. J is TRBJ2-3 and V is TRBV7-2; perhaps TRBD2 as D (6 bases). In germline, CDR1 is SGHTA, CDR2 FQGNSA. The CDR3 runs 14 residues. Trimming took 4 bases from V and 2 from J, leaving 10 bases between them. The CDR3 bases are TGTGCCAGCAGCTGGGACTTTAACACAGATACGCAGTATTTT. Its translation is CASSWDFNTDTQYF.

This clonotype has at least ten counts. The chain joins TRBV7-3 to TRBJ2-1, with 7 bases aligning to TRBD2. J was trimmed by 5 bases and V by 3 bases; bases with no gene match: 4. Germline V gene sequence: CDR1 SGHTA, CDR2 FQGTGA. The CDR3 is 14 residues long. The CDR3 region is CASSFRGGDNEQFF. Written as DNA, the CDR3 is TGTGCCAGCAGCTTTCGCGGGGGAGACAATGAGCAGTTCTTC.

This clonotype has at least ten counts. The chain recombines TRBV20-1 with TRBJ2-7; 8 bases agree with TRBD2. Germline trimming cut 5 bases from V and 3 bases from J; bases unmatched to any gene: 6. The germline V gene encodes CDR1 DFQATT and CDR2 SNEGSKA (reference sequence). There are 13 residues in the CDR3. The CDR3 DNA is TGCAGTGCTCAAGCCGGGGGGGGCTACGAGCAGTACGTC. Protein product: CSAQAGGGYEQYV.

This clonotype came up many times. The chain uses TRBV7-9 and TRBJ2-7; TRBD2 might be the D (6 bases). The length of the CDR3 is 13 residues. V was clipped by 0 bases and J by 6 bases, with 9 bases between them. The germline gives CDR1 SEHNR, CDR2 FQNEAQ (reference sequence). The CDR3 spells CASSLAGGGEQYF. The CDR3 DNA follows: TGTGCCAGCAGCTTAGCTGGGGGAGGCGAGCAGTACTTC.

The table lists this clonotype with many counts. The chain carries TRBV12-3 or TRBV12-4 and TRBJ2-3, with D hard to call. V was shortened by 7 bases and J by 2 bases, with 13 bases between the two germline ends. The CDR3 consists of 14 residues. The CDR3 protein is CASTRQATTDTQYF. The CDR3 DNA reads TGTGCCAGCACCCGCCAGGCCACCACAGATACGCAGTATTTT.

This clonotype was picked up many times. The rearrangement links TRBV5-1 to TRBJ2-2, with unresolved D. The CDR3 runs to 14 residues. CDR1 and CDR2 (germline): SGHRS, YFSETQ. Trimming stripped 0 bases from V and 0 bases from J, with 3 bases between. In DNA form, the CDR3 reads TGCGCCAGCAGCTTGGGACCGAACACCGGGGAGCTGTTTTTT. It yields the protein CASSLGPNTGELFF.

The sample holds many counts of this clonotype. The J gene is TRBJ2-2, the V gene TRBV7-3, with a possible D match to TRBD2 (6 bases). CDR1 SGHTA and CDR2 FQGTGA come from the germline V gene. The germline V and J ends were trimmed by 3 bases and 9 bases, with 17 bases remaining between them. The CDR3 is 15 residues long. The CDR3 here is CASSFDSRGSRELFF. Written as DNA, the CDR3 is TGTGCCAGCAGCTTCGATTCGCGGGGCTCTCGGGAGCTGTTTTTT.

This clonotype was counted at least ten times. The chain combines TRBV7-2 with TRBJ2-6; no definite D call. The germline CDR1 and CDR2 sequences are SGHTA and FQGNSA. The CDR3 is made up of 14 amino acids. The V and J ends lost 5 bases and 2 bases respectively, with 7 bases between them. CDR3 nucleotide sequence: TGTGCCAGCAGCCTTATGCCTGGGGCCAACGTCCTGACTTTC. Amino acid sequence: CASSLMPGANVLTF.

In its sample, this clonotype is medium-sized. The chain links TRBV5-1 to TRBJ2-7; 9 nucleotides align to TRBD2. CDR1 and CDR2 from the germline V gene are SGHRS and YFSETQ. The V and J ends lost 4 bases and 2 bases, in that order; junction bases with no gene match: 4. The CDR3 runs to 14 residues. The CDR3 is CASSGLAGTYEQYF. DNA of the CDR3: TGCGCCAGCAGCGGGCTAGCGGGGACCTACGAGCAGTACTTC.

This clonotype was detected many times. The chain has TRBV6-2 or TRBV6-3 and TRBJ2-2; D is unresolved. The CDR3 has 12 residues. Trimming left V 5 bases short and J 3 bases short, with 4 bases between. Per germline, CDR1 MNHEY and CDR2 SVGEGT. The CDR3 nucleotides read TGTGCCAGCAGTCAGGACACCGGGGAGCTGTTTTTT. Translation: CASSQDTGELFF.

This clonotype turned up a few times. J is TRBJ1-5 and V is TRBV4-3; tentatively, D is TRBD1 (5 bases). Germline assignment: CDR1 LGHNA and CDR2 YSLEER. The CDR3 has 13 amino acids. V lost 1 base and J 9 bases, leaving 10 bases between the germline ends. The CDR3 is CASSQVGARPQHF. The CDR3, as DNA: TGCGCCAGCAGCCAAGTAGGGGCACGGCCCCAGCATTTT.